The clone carrying this T cell receptor beta chain is a singleton in its sample. Germline CDR1 SGHKS, CDR2 YYEKEE (reference sequence). The CDR3 sequence is 15 residues long. V was pared by 1 base and J by 4 bases, with 6 bases of the junction left unmatched. The repertoire was sequenced with immunoSEQ multiplex PCR; TCRdb's copy has only in-frame clones and lacks some. The table records some 120,000 clones, roughly nine tenths of them present only once. The sample belongs to a study of control samples from healthy donors and cancer patients. The sequencing input was blood. The source is a middle-aged man in good health. The chain carries TRBV5-5 and TRBJ1-1; 8 bases fit TRBD1. The DNA for the CDR3 is TGTGCCAGCAGCTTGTCAGGGGGCCTGGGCACTGAAGCTTTCTTT. As protein: CASSLSGGLGTEAFF.